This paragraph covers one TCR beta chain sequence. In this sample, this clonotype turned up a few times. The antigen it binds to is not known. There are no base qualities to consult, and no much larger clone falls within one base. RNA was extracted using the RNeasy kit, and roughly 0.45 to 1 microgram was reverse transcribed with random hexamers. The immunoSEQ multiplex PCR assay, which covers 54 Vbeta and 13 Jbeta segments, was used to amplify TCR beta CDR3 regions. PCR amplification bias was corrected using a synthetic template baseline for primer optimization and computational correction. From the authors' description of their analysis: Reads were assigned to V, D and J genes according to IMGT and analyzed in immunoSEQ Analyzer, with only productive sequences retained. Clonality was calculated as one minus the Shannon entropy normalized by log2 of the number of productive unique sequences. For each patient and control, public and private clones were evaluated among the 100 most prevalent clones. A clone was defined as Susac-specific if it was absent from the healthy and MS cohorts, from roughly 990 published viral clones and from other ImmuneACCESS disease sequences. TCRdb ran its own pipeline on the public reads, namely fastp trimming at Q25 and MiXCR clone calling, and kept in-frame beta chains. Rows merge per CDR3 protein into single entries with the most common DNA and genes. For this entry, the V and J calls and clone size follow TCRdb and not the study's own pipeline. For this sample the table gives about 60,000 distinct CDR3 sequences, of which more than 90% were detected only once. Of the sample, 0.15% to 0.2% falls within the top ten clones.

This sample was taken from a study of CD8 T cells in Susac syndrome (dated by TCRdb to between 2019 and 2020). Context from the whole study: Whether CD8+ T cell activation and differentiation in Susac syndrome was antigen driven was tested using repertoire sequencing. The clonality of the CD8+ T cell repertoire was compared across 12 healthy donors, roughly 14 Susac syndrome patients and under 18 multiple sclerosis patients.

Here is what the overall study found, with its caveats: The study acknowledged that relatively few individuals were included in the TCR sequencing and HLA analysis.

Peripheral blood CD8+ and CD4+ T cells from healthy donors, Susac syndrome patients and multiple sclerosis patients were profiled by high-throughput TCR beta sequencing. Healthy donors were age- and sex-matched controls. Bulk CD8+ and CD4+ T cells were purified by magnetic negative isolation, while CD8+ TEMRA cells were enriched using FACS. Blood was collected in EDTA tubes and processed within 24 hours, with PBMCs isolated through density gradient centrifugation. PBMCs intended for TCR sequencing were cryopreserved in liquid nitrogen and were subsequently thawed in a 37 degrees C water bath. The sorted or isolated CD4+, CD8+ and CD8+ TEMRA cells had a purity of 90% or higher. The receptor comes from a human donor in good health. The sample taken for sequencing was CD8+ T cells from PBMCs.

The CDR3 sequence is CASSQDRVPREQYF. The nucleotide sequence is given as TGTGCCAGCTCACAAGACAGGGTTCCTCGCGAGCAGTACTTC. The chain links TRBV18 with TRBJ2-7, with TRBD1 matching 7 junction bases. Taken from cysteine to phenylalanine, the CDR3 has 14 residues. Here the CDR3 DNA is all that survives: 42 bases in frame from base 1. The V end gives up 4 bases and the J end 6 bases, leaving 9 bases in the junction not matched to a gene. CDR1 and CDR2 were assigned from the germline V gene as KGHSH and LQKENI.